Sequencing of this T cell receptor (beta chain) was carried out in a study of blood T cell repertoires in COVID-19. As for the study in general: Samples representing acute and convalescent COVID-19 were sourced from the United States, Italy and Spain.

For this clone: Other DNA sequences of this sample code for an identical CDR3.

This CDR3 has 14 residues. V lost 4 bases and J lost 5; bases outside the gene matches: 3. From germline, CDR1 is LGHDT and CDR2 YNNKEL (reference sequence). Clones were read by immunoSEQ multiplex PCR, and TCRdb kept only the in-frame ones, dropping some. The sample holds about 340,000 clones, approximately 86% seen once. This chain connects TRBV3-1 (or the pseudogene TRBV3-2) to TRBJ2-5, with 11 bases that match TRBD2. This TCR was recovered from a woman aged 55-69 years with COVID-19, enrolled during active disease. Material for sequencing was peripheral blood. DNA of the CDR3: TGTGCCAGCAGCCCATGGACTAGCGGGGAGACCCAGTACTTC. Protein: CASSPWTSGETQYF.